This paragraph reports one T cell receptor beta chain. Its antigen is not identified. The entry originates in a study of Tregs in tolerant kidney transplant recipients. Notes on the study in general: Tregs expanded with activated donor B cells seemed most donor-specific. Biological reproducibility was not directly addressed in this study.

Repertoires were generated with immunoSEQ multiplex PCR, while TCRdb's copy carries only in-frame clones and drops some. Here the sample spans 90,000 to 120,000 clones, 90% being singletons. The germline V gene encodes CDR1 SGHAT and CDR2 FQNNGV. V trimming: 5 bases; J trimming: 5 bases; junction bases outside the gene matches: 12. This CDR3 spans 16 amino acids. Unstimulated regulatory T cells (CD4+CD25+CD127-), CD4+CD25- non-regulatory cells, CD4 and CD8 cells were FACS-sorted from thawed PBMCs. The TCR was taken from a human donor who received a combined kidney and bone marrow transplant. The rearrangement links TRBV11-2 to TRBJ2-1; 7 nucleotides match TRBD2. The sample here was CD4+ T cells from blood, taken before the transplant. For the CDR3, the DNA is TGTGCCAGCAGCGACGACCGGGGGGAATTCGACAATGAGCAGTTCTTC. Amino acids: CASSDDRGEFDNEQFF.